This entry lists 25 T cell receptor beta chains sequenced from one sample in a study of siplizumab effects on memory and regulatory T cells (dated by TCRdb to the late 2010s). The library was generated by the immunoSEQ multiplex PCR assay. In its TCRdb copy, this immuneACCESS table keeps in-frame sequences only and misses some clones. Where compared with another copy, unresolved V genes explain less than half of these, and the others have no known cause. This sample is represented by tens of thousands of clones; around 96% of them were singletons. The top ten hold 0.095% of the sample. Sequencing was carried out using naive CD8+ T cells sorted from blood. The label giving this sample's cell subset or site can be read as: unstimulated naive T cells. The source of these receptors is a human donor in good health.

The chain couples TRBV19 to TRBJ2-1, with TRBD2 as a possible D gene (5 bases). Germline V gene data show CDR1 as LNHDA and CDR2 as SQIVND (reference sequence). V was cut by 5 bases and J by 9 bases, with 11 bases left in between. The CDR3 has 12 residues. CDR3: CASSVVGGEQFF. The CDR3, as DNA: TGTGCCAGTAGTGTCGTAGGAGGTGAGCAGTTCTTC.

The rearrangement links TRBV4-2 to TRBJ2-1; D unresolved. CDR3 length: 12 amino acids. Trimming shortened V by 1 base and J by 6 bases, and 4 bases separated the two germline ends. Germline V gene sequence: CDR1 LGHNA, CDR2 YNFKEQ. The CDR3 nucleotides read TGTGCCAGCAGCCAAGTTGGCAATGAGCAGTTCTTC. Translation gives CASSQVGNEQFF.

The chain is built from TRBV5-1 and TRBJ1-3, with D unclear. Trimming took 0 bases from V and 0 from J, leaving 1 base between them. The CDR3 is made up of 13 amino acids. The V gene's germline CDR1 is SGHRS and CDR2 YFSETQ. In DNA form, the CDR3 reads TGCGCCAGCAGCTTGGACTCTGGAAACACCATATATTTT. This gives the protein CASSLDSGNTIYF.

This clone was observed a handful of times. The rearrangement joins TRBV27 to TRBJ1-5, with TRBD1 as a possible D gene (6 bases). This CDR3 has 14 amino acids. Trimming left V 6 bases short and J 0 bases short, with 9 bases between. The germline V gene encodes CDR1 MNHEY and CDR2 SMNVEV (reference sequence). CDR3 nucleotide sequence: TGTGCCAGCAGACAGGGTTATAGCAATCAGCCCCAGCATTTT. As protein: CASRQGYSNQPQHF.

V and J are TRBV20-1 and TRBJ1-3; no clear D gene. Trimming left V 3 bases short and J 3 bases short, with 3 bases between. From germline, CDR1 is DFQATT and CDR2 SNEGSKA (reference sequence). The length of the CDR3 is 11 residues. This CDR3 reads CSASNGNTIYF. As DNA, the CDR3 is TGCAGTGCTAGTAATGGAAACACCATATATTTT.

V is TRBV19 and J is TRBJ1-3; D not certain. The germline gives CDR1 LNHDA, CDR2 SQIVND (reference sequence). The CDR3 has 14 residues. The V end was cut by 3 bases, the J end by 0 bases, with 6 bases between. The CDR3 region has the DNA TGTGCCAGTAGTATCTCAAGCTCTGGAAACACCATATATTTT. Protein sequence: CASSISSSGNTIYF. Full variable domain (remainder filled in from reference TRBV19 and TRBJ1-3): DGGITQSPKYLFRKEGQNVTLSCEQNLNHDAMYWYRQDPGQGLRLIYYSQIVNDFQKGDIAEGYSVSREKKESFPLTVTSAQKNPTAFYLCASSISSSGNTIYFGEGSWLTVV.

The chain joins TRBV4-1 to TRBJ2-2; 9 nucleotides agree with TRBD1. J lost 6 bases, V lost 0 bases, and 2 bases had no gene match. The germline CDR1 and CDR2 sequences are MGHRA and YSYEKL. This CDR3 is built from 15 residues. The CDR3 DNA reads as TGCGCCAGCAGCCAAGAACAGGGGGCGTCCGGGGAGCTGTTTTTT. It encodes CASSQEQGASGELFF.

V gene TRBV4-3 combines with J gene TRBJ2-5; 8 bases are shared with TRBD1. The V gene end was trimmed by 0 bases and the J gene end by 3 bases; junction bases not matched to a gene: 15. The length of the CDR3 is 19 residues. Germline V lookup: CDR1 LGHNA, CDR2 YSLEER. CDR3 nucleotide sequence: TGCGCCAGCAGCCAAGATTGGGATGGGGACACAGGGGGAGAAGAGACCCAGTACTTC. Residues: CASSQDWDGDTGGEETQYF.

CDR3 in amino acids: CASSYGGGSYGYTF. The CDR3 coding sequence is TGTGCCAGCAGTTATGGAGGGGGCAGCTATGGCTACACCTTC. V usage is TRBV27 and J usage is TRBJ1-2; 7 bases are a match to TRBD1. The junction had 6 bases not matched to a gene; V was cut back by 4 bases and J by 4 bases. Germline V gene data show CDR1 as MNHEY and CDR2 as SMNVEV (reference sequence). CDR3 size: 14 residues.

This clone has just one count. The V and J genes are TRBV11-3 and TRBJ2-7; D possibly uses TRBD1 or TRBD2 (5 bases each). Germline V gene lookup returns CDR1 SGHNT and CDR2 YENEEA. The CDR3 is 13 amino acids. The V end was cut by 6 bases, the J end by 2 bases, with 11 bases between. In nucleotides, the CDR3 is TGTGCCAGCAGTCGGGACGCCCCCTACGAGCAGTACTTC. It codes for CASSRDAPYEQYF.

This clone was recorded only once. The chain has TRBV27 and TRBJ1-4; 9 nucleotides align to TRBD1. This CDR3 is 16 amino acids long. Per germline, CDR1 MNHEY and CDR2 SMNVEV (reference sequence). V lost 2 bases and J lost 4; bases outside the gene matches: 5. CDR3 sequence reads: CASSLPPGQGNEKLFF. DNA of the CDR3: TGTGCCAGCAGTTTACCACCGGGACAGGGTAATGAAAAACTGTTTTTT.

This clone was counted a few times. One junction end does not reproduce the germline sequence, and a read error may be involved. The CDR3 sequence is CASSEGTRLDF. CDR3 nucleotides: TGTGCCAGCAGTGAGGGAACACGGTTGGACTTT. J is TRBJ1-1 and V is TRBV6-1; D is unresolved. Germline lookup yields CDR1 MNHNS and CDR2 SASEGT. This CDR3 is 11 amino acids long.

The rearrangement joins TRBV9 to TRBJ2-1; 8 bases are a match to TRBD2. In germline, CDR1 is SGDLS, CDR2 YYNGEE. V shed 0 bases, J shed 7 bases, and the junction held 9 bases outside the gene matches. The CDR3 is 16 residues long. The CDR3 loop reads CASSVATSGGVNEQFF. The DNA of the CDR3 is TGTGCCAGCAGCGTAGCTACCAGCGGGGGAGTTAATGAGCAGTTCTTC.

This chain joins TRBV27 and TRBJ1-5; tentative D call: TRBD1 (5 bases). Germline-derived CDR1 and CDR2 are MNHEY and SMNVEV (reference sequence). V lost 5 bases to trimming and J lost 7 bases, with 9 bases between them. The length of the CDR3 is 12 residues. Written as DNA, the CDR3 is TGTGCCAGCAGTGCCAGGGCCCAGCCCCAGCATTTT. It is translated as CASSARAQPQHF.

The chain joins TRBV9 to TRBJ1-2, with D hard to call. This CDR3 is 19 amino acids long. Per germline, CDR1 SGDLS and CDR2 YYNGEE. Trimming shortened V by 0 bases and J by 4 bases, and 25 bases separated the two germline ends. In nucleotides, the CDR3 is TGTGCCAGCAGCGTAGATTTCGTTGGATCCCAATATCCGGGCTATGGCTACACCTTC. Its protein is CASSVDFVGSQYPGYGYTF. The variable domain in full, with the rest retrieved from reference TRBV9 and TRBJ1-2, is DSGVTQTPKHLITATGQRVTLRCSPRSGDLSVYWYQQSLDQGLQFLIQYYNGEERAKGNILERFSAQQFPDLHSELNLSSLELGDSALYFCASSVDFVGSQYPGYGYTFGSGTRLTVV.

The rearrangement links TRBV28 to TRBJ2-7, with 7 bases that match TRBD1. CDR1 MDHEN and CDR2 SYDVKM come from the germline V gene. CDR3 length: 15 residues. Germline trimming cut 4 bases from V and 4 bases from J; bases unmatched to any gene: 10. The chain's CDR3 is CASSSLRGKVYEQYF. The CDR3 bases are TGTGCCAGCAGTTCCCTCAGGGGGAAGGTTTACGAGCAGTACTTC.

The chain couples TRBV19 to TRBJ1-5, with a tentative D call TRBD1 (5 bases). The CDR3 is made up of 17 amino acids. V lost 7 bases, J lost 0 bases, and 19 bases lay in between. Per germline, CDR1 LNHDA and CDR2 SQIVND (reference sequence). The CDR3 DNA is TGTGCCAGTACCCAACGGGCGCAGGACAATAGCAATCAGCCCCAGCATTTT. This codes for CASTQRAQDNSNQPQHF.

This clone was seen once. This chain links TRBV29-1 with TRBJ2-3; D gene ambiguous. The CDR3 consists of 14 residues. Germline V gene data show CDR1 as SQVTM and CDR2 as ANQGSEA. V lost 5 bases, J lost 5 bases, and 17 bases lay in between. This CDR3 is CSVTPPGTGDTQYF. In DNA form, the CDR3 reads TGCAGCGTTACTCCTCCGGGTACGGGAGATACGCAGTATTTT.

DNA of the CDR3: TGTGCCAGTAGTTGGACTAGCGGGAACTACGAGCAGTACTTC. Protein sequence: CASSWTSGNYEQYF. The genes are TRBV19 and TRBJ2-7; 12 bases align to TRBD2. The germline V gene has CDR1 LNHDA and CDR2 SQIVND (reference sequence). V was pared by 5 bases and J by 3 bases, with 2 bases of the junction left unmatched. The CDR3 spans 14 residues.

This chain joins TRBV28 and TRBJ2-3, with D hard to call. Looked up from germline, CDR1 is MDHEN and CDR2 is SYDVKM. V lost 4 bases and J lost 1, with 9 bases in between. The CDR3 length is 14 residues. This CDR3 reads CASSSVHGTDTQYF. CDR3 coding DNA: TGTGCCAGCAGTTCAGTACATGGCACAGATACGCAGTATTTT.

Note on this clone: An end of the junction differs from the germline gene, which may be a read error. The chain carries TRBV7-6 and TRBJ1-5, with D possibly TRBD1 on 5 matching bases. The length of the CDR3 is 13 residues. Germline values: CDR1 SGHVS, CDR2 FNYEAQ. The CDR3 protein is CASSVAGDQPQHF. The CDR3 DNA reads TGTGCCAGCAGCGTAGCGGGGGATCAGCCCCAGCATTTT.

The CDR3, as DNA: TGTGCCAGCAGCAATTTGGACAGGGGGTCCTACAATGAGCAGTTCTTC. Its translation is CASSNLDRGSYNEQFF. The chain links TRBV7-9 to TRBJ2-1; 10 nucleotides agree with TRBD1. Germline CDR1 is SEHNR and CDR2 is FQNEAQ (reference sequence). V lost 5 bases, J lost 1 base, and 5 bases stayed unmatched. The CDR3 sequence is 16 residues long. The variable domain in full, with the rest retrieved from reference TRBV7-9 and TRBJ2-1, is DTGVSQNPRHKITKRGQNVTFRCDPISEHNRLYWYRQTLGQGPEFLTYFQNEAQLEKSRLLSDRFSAERPKGSFSTLEIQRTEQGDSAMYLCASSNLDRGSYNEQFFGPGTRLTVL.

The CDR3 region is CASSFGTGGLDGYTF. CDR3 nucleotide sequence: TGTGCCAGCAGCTTCGGGACAGGGGGCCTGGACGGCTACACCTTC. The gene calls are TRBV5-6 and TRBJ1-2, with 12 nucleotides matching TRBD1. V was pared by 2 bases and J by 8 bases, with 7 bases of the junction left unmatched. The CDR3 loop spans 15 amino acids. CDR1 and CDR2 (germline): SGHDT, YYEEEE. The full variable domain, with the rest looked up from reference TRBV5-6 and TRBJ1-2, is DAGVTQSPTHLIKTRGQQVTLRCSPKSGHDTVSWYQQALGQGPQFIFQYYEEEERQRGNFPDRFSGHQFPNYSSELNVNALLLGDSALYLCASSFGTGGLDGYTFGSGTRLTVV.

V and J are TRBV18 and TRBJ2-4, with D unclear. The germline V gene encodes CDR1 KGHSH and CDR2 LQKENI. Trimming pared 5 bases from V and 7 bases from J, leaving 12 bases between. This CDR3 has 13 residues. DNA of the CDR3: TGTGCCAGCTCATCCGAAGACAATAACATTCAGTACTTC. It specifies CASSSEDNNIQYF.

V and J are TRBV27 and TRBJ1-2, with TRBD1 identical over 7 bases. V trimming: 0 bases; J trimming: 8 bases; junction bases outside the gene matches: 3. The CDR3 contains 13 residues. Germline assignment: CDR1 MNHEY and CDR2 SMNVEV (reference sequence). CDR3 DNA: TGTGCCAGCAGTTTATCAGGGGGCTACGGCTACACCTTC. It yields the protein CASSLSGGYGYTF.